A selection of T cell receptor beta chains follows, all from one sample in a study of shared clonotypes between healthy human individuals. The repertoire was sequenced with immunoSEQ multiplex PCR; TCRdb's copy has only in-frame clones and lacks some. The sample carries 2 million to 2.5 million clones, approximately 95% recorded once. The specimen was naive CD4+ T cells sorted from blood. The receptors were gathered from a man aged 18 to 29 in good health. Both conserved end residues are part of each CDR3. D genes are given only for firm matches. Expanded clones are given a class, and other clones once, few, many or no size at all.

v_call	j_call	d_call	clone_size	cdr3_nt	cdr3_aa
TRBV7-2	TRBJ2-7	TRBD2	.	TGTGCCAGCAGCTTTACCCTCTTAGCGGGAGCCCACTACGAGCAGTACTTC	CASSFTLLAGAHYEQYF
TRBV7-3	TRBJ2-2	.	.	TGTGCCAGCAGCTTAAGTCCGGTCGGGGAGCTGTTTTTT	CASSLSPVGELFF
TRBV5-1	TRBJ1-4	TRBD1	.	TGCGCCAGCAGCCAGGTACAGGGGGAAAAACTGTTTTTT	CASSQVQGEKLFF
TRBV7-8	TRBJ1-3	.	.	TGTGCCAGCAGCTTGTTAGAGGCGGGAAACACCATATATTTT	CASSLLEAGNTIYF
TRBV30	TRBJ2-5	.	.	TGTGCCTGGAGTAGCTGGGAGACCCAGTACTTC	CAWSSWETQYF
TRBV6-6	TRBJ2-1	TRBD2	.	TGTGCCAGCAGTTACCTACGGCTAGCGGGAAATGAGCAGTTCTTC	CASSYLRLAGNEQFF
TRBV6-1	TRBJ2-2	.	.	TGTGCCAGCGTTATTACAGGGATTTCGGTCGGGGAGCTGTTTTTT	CASVITGISVGELFF
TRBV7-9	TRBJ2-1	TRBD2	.	TGTGCCAGCAGCTTAGCGGGAGGGAGAAATGAGCAGTTCTTC	CASSLAGGRNEQFF
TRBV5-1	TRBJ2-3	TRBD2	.	TGCGCCAGCAGCGAACCTAGCGGGTTGAAAGATACGCAGTATTTT	CASSEPSGLKDTQYF
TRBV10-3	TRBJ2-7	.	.	TGTGCCATCAGCCGCCGGGACATAAGCTACGAGCAGTACTTC	CAISRRDISYEQYF
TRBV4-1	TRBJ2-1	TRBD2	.	TGCGCCAGCAGCCAAGATTCCGGGACTAGCTGGAATACCTACAATGAGCAGTTCTTC	CASSQDSGTSWNTYNEQFF
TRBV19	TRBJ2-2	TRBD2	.	TGTGCCAGTAGGAGACTAGCGGCGAACACCGGGGAGCTGTTTTTT	CASRRLAANTGELFF
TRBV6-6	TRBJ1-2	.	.	TGTGCCAGCAGTTACTCGGGGGGCGGCTATGGCTACACCTTC	CASSYSGGGYGYTF
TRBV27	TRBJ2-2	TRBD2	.	TGTGCCAGCAGTTTTAGCGGGAACCTTCTCACCGGGGAGCTGTTTTTT	CASSFSGNLLTGELFF
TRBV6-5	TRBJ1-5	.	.	TGTGCCAGCAGGACCGGGGGGCGCGGGCAGCCCCAGCATTTT	CASRTGGRGQPQHF
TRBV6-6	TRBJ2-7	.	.	TGTGCCAGCAGTTTCTCGGACCCCGTTGGGGGCTACGAGCAGTACTTC	CASSFSDPVGGYEQYF
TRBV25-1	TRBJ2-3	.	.	TGTGCCAGCAGTGACCCCGCAGGGTTAGATACGCAGTATTTT	CASSDPAGLDTQYF
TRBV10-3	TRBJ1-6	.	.	TGTGCCATCCAACCCGGGGTGGGGGGTTCACCCCTCCACTTT	CAIQPGVGGSPLHF
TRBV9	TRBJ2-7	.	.	TGTGCCAGCAGCGTAACCATCTCGGGGCCCTACGAGCAGTACTTC	CASSVTISGPYEQYF
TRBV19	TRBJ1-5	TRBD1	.	TGTGCCAGTAGTACCGACAGGGGACGGCAGCCCCAGCATTTT	CASSTDRGRQPQHF
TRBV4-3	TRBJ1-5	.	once	TGCGCCAGCAGCCAAGGTACAGGGTATGGTCAGCCCCAGCATTTT	CASSQGTGYGQPQHF
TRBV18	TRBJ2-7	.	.	TGTGCCAGCTCACAGGGACCGATTAGGGAGCAGTACTTC	CASSQGPIREQYF
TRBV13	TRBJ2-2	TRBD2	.	TGTGCCAGCAGCCGGACTAGCGGGAGGGTTCGGACCGGGGAGCTGTTTTTT	CASSRTSGRVRTGELFF
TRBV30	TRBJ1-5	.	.	TGTGCCTGGAATACCGACGGGAATAATCAGCCCCAGCATTTT	CAWNTDGNNQPQHF
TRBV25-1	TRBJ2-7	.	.	TGTGCCAGCAGTGAATTGGACGAGCAGTACTTC	CASSELDEQYF
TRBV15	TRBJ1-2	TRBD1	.	TGTGCCACCGCTCAAGACAGGGGATTTGGCTACACCTTC	CATAQDRGFGYTF
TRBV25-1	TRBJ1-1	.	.	TGTGCCAGCAGTAGCGGGACGGCCAACACTGAAGCTTTCTTT	CASSSGTANTEAFF
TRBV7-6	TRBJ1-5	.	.	TGTGCCAGCAGCTTCGGGAGTGGGATTTCGTGGAGCGGGAATCAGCCCCAGCATTTT	CASSFGSGISWSGNQPQHF
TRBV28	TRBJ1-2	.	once	TGTGCCAGCAGTGCCCAAGGACAGAGCTATGGCTACACCTTC	CASSAQGQSYGYTF
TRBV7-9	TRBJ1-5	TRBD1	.	TGTGCCAGCAGCCCCCCCGGACAGGGCAAGGCACAGCCCCAGCATTTT	CASSPPGQGKAQPQHF
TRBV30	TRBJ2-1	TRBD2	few	TGTGCCTGGAGTGTCGGGAGGGGTTTAAATGAGCAGTTCTTC	CAWSVGRGLNEQFF
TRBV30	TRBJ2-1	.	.	TGTGCCTGGAGTCGGCAGGGCCCTAACAATGAGCAGTTCTTC	CAWSRQGPNNEQFF